The 20 T cell receptor beta chains reported below all come from one sample, sequenced in a study of shared clonotypes between healthy human individuals. Sequenced by immunoSEQ multiplex PCR; TCRdb stores in-frame clones only, minus some. The data show over a million clones, about 76% seen once. Specimen: memory CD4+ T cells sorted from blood. As for subset: CD45RA-negative fraction. The receptor source for this set is a man between 18 and 29 years old in good health.

Only one count was recorded for this clone. The chain carries TRBV2 and TRBJ2-7; 9 nucleotides match TRBD1. Losses at the gene ends were 7 bases for V and 2 bases for J; bases not matched to a gene: 3. The germline gives CDR1 SNHLY, CDR2 FYNNEI. CDR3 length: 13 amino acids. CDR3 nucleotides: TGTGCCAGCATCCGGGACAGGGCCTACGAGCAGTACTTC. Translating it yields CASIRDRAYEQYF.

This clone was recorded a few times. The chain carries TRBV30 and TRBJ1-1; D unresolved. V was shortened by 0 bases and J by 8 bases, with 7 bases between the two germline ends. This CDR3 comprises 11 residues. Germline CDR1 GTSNPN, CDR2 SVGIG (reference sequence). DNA for the CDR3: TGTGCCTGGAGTGTGTCAAAGGAAGCTTTCTTT. This gives the protein CAWSVSKEAFF. The complete variable domain, with remaining parts taken from reference TRBV30 and TRBJ1-1, reads SQTIHQWPATLVQPVGSPLSLECTVEGTSNPNLYWYRQAAGRGLQLLFYSVGIGQISSEVPQNLSASRPQDRQFILSSKKLLLSDSGFYLCAWSVSKEAFFGQGTRLTVV.

Regarding this clone: Other DNA sequences of this sample code for an identical CDR3. This chain connects TRBV11-3 to TRBJ2-5, with D uncertain. This CDR3 has 14 residues. V was clipped by 1 base and J by 4 bases, with 10 bases between them. Germline-derived CDR1 and CDR2 are SGHNT and YENEEA. DNA of the CDR3: TGTGCCAGCAGCTTAGGACAAGGGCCAGAGACCCAGTACTTC. Protein sequence: CASSLGQGPETQYF.

The V gene is TRBV19, the J gene TRBJ1-2; tentatively, D is TRBD1 (5 bases). The length of the CDR3 is 14 residues. The V end lost 7 bases, the J end lost 4 bases, and 16 bases lay between the germline ends. Germline lookup yields CDR1 LNHDA and CDR2 SQIVND (reference sequence). The CDR3 protein is CASNISPGPYGYTF. The CDR3 nucleotides are TGTGCCAGTAATATTTCACCGGGACCCTATGGCTACACCTTC. Full variable domain (rest looked up from reference TRBV19 and TRBJ1-2): DGGITQSPKYLFRKEGQNVTLSCEQNLNHDAMYWYRQDPGQGLRLIYYSQIVNDFQKGDIAEGYSVSREKKESFPLTVTSAQKNPTAFYLCASNISPGPYGYTFGSGTRLTVV.

CDR3 nucleotides: TGCGCCAGCAGTGAGTCCCCAAAGCGAGAGACCCAGTACTTC. It codes for CASSESPKRETQYF. The V call is TRBV10-1, the J call TRBJ2-5; D is uncertain. Germline CDR1 and CDR2: WNHNN and SYGVQD (reference sequence). This CDR3 contains 14 residues. V was cut by 0 bases and J by 4 bases, with 9 bases left in between.

This clone occurred once. The chain employs TRBV18 and TRBJ2-2, with D possibly matching TRBD2 (5 bases). The CDR3 contains 14 residues. CDR1 is KGHSH, CDR2 LQKENI, per germline. V gave up 6 bases and J gave up 7 bases, with 15 bases separating them. The CDR3 DNA sequence: TGTGCCAGCTCTCCTAGCTTTGGCAGCGGGGAGCTGTTTTTT. It encodes CASSPSFGSGELFF.

To note about this clone: Additional DNA sequences in this sample encode the identical CDR3. The chain employs TRBV2 and TRBJ1-6; TRBD1 agrees at 9 bases. The CDR3 consists of 15 residues. V trimming: 4 bases; J trimming: 7 bases; junction bases outside the gene matches: 5. Germline loops: CDR1 SNHLY, CDR2 FYNNEI. CDR3 DNA: TGTGCCAGCAGTGCCAGGACAGGGGACAATTCACCCCTCCACTTT. Translating gives CASSARTGDNSPLHF.

V gene TRBV1 combines with J gene TRBJ2-2; no check of the table's D call, TRBD2, against the DNA was made. TRBV1 has pseudogene status. The CDR3 sequence is 18 residues long. The CDR3: CTSSQDRLADINTGELFF. CDR3 DNA sequence: TGCACCAGCAGCCAAGATCGACTAGCGGACATAAACACCGGGGAGCTGTTTTTT.

This chain joins TRBV7-8 and TRBJ1-2, with D tentatively TRBD1 (5 bases). The V end lost 5 bases, the J end lost 3 bases, and 13 bases lay between the germline ends. The length of the CDR3 is 14 residues. Germline V gene sequence: CDR1 SGHVS, CDR2 FQNEAQ. CDR3 sequence: CASSARDGHYGYTF. The CDR3 DNA sequence: TGTGCCAGCAGCGCTCGGGACGGCCACTATGGCTACACCTTC.

This clone has more than one count but fewer than ten. The chain has TRBV10-2 and TRBJ2-5; the D is unclear. CDR1 is WSHSY and CDR2 is SAAADI in the germline V gene. This CDR3 is 14 amino acids long. V lost 2 bases and J 2 bases, leaving 9 bases between the germline ends. CDR3 DNA sequence: TGCGCCAGCAGTGAGGCCAGGCTTCAAGAGACCCAGTACTTC. It translates to CASSEARLQETQYF.

This clone has more than one count but fewer than ten. The chain recombines TRBV5-1 with TRBJ2-5, with 10 bases matching TRBD2. CDR1 and CDR2 (germline): SGHRS, YFSETQ. The CDR3 length is 13 residues. Trimming removed 9 bases from V and 0 bases from J; junction bases left unmatched: 2. The CDR3 region is CAISGGYQETQYF. The DNA of the CDR3 is TGCGCCATTAGCGGGGGGTACCAAGAGACCCAGTACTTC.

Comment on this clone: At one end the junction does not follow the germline gene, possibly because of a read error. V usage is TRBV7-7 and J usage is TRBJ2-5; 8 nucleotides match TRBD2. Germline V lookup: CDR1 SSHAT, CDR2 FNYEAQ (reference sequence). This CDR3 region has 15 residues. The CDR3 DNA reads as TGTGCTAGCAGCTTAGCTAGCGGGCGAAAAGAGACCCAGTACTTC. Its protein is CASSLASGRKETQYF.

The V call is TRBV7-9, the J call TRBJ1-4, with D perhaps matching TRBD1 (6 bases). CDR1 is SEHNR and CDR2 is FQNEAQ in the germline V gene (reference sequence). The CDR3 runs 15 residues. Trimming removed 4 bases from V and 7 bases from J, with 16 bases in between. As DNA, the CDR3 is TGTGCCAGCAGCTCTAGGGGGTCCAGGGTTGAAAAACTGTTTTTT. Translation gives CASSSRGSRVEKLFF.

This clone was found many times. The rearrangement joins TRBV11-2 to TRBJ2-2, with TRBD2 identical over 9 bases. V shed 5 bases, J shed 5 bases, and the junction held 9 bases outside the gene matches. This CDR3 region has 16 residues. Germline lookup yields CDR1 SGHAT and CDR2 FQNNGV. The CDR3 sequence: CASSQQGSGRTGELFF. The CDR3 DNA is TGTGCCAGCAGCCAACAGGGGAGCGGGAGGACCGGGGAGCTGTTTTTT.

In its sample, this clone was seen once. The chain has TRBV11-2 and TRBJ2-5; the D is unclear. The V gene lost 3 bases and the J gene lost 2 bases, with 10 bases spanning the gap. CDR1 is SGHAT, CDR2 FQNNGV, per germline. The CDR3 covers 14 residues. The CDR3 region has the DNA TGTGCCAGCAGCTTGGGGTTTTTACAAGAGACCCAGTACTTC. Translation: CASSLGFLQETQYF.

V gene TRBV6-6 combines with J gene TRBJ1-3, with D maybe TRBD1 (5 bases). Trimming took off 2 bases at V and 3 bases at J, with 11 bases between the two ends. This CDR3 has 15 residues. CDR1 MNHNY and CDR2 SVGAGI come from the germline V gene (reference sequence). The CDR3 region is CASSYDGGYGNTIYF. The CDR3 DNA follows: TGTGCCAGCAGTTACGACGGGGGTTATGGAAACACCATATATTTT.

Concerning this clone itself: Additional DNA sequences in this sample encode the identical CDR3. V and J are TRBV10-3 and TRBJ2-7, with a possible D match to TRBD1 (6 bases). The CDR3 totals 12 residues. Trimming cost V 5 bases and J 4 bases, with 9 bases left between them. Germline CDR1 and CDR2: ENHRY and SYGVKD. CDR3 protein: CAISLQGYEQYF. The CDR3 DNA reads TGTGCCATCAGTTTACAGGGTTACGAGCAGTACTTC.

This chain uses TRBV5-1 with TRBJ1-6; the D is unclear. This CDR3 has 16 amino acids. Germline CDR1 and CDR2: SGHRS and YFSETQ. The V end was cut by 1 base, the J end by 8 bases, with 16 bases between. CDR3 nucleotide sequence: TGCGCCAGCAGCTTGTTAAGGGCCGAACCAGATTCACCCCTCCACTTT. Translating it yields CASSLLRAEPDSPLHF.

The chain couples TRBV10-3 to TRBJ2-7; TRBD1 matches at 8 bases. Trimming cost V 6 bases and J 7 bases; bases outside gene matches: 11. Germline-derived CDR1 and CDR2 are ENHRY and SYGVKD. CDR3 length: 14 amino acids. This chain's CDR3 is CAIRPGQAFIEQYF. The CDR3 nucleotides are TGTGCCATCAGACCGGGACAGGCTTTTATAGAGCAGTACTTC.

This clone was detected only a few times. The V gene is TRBV5-1, the J gene TRBJ1-6; D is ambiguous. V lost 7 bases to trimming and J lost 8 bases, with 7 bases between them. Germline V gives CDR1 SGHRS, CDR2 YFSETQ. The CDR3 totals 11 residues. CDR3 coding DNA: TGCGCCAGCGGTCCGGATTCACCCCTCCACTTT. Its translation is CASGPDSPLHF.